The 32 T cell receptor beta chains below were found in one sample sequenced in a study of blood T cell repertoires in COVID-19. TCRdb's table, derived via immunoSEQ multiplex PCR, lists solely in-frame clones and lacks some. The table has 100,000 to 150,000 clones, 90% seen once. Sequencing input: peripheral blood. The receptor set was obtained from a woman in her sixties with COVID-19, enrolled during active disease.

The chain employs TRBV6-5 and TRBJ1-5; 9 positions agree with TRBD1. The CDR3 sequence is 15 residues long. CDR1 is MNHEY, CDR2 SVGAGI, per germline. J was trimmed by 4 bases and V by 2 bases; bases with no gene match: 3. DNA of the CDR3: TGTGCCAGCAGTTACGATGGGACAGGGAATCAGCCCCAGCATTTT. This gives the protein CASSYDGTGNQPQHF.

The rearrangement joins TRBV9 to TRBJ1-6, with D tentatively TRBD1 (6 bases). The CDR3 is made up of 16 amino acids. V dropped 4 bases and J dropped 4 bases, with 15 bases sitting between them. Germline CDR1 SGDLS, CDR2 YYNGEE. The CDR3 region is CASSPRLQGYNSPLHF. CDR3 DNA sequence: TGTGCCAGCAGCCCGAGACTTCAGGGGTATAATTCACCCCTCCACTTT.

The chain is built from TRBV19 and TRBJ1-2, with D perhaps matching TRBD1 (6 bases). Germline CDR1 and CDR2: LNHDA and SQIVND (reference sequence). Trimming stripped 10 bases from V and 4 bases from J, with 16 bases between. The length of the CDR3 is 13 residues. CDR3 DNA sequence: TGTGCCACCCAGACGGTGGGGGCCTATGGCTACACCTTC. Protein: CATQTVGAYGYTF.

The chain uses TRBV18 and TRBJ1-4, with 9 bases matching TRBD1. Germline lookup yields CDR1 KGHSH and CDR2 LQKENI. The CDR3 loop spans 16 amino acids. V was clipped by 2 bases and J by 8 bases; unmatched bases: 9. The CDR3 here is CASSPYDRGEREKLFF. The CDR3 DNA is TGTGCCAGCTCACCATACGACAGGGGGGAAAGGGAAAAACTGTTTTTT.

The V gene is TRBV6-5, the J gene TRBJ2-1; 10 nucleotides match TRBD2. The CDR3 covers 14 residues. Germline V lookup: CDR1 MNHEY, CDR2 SVGAGI. J gave up 7 bases and V 5 bases, and 5 bases lay outside the gene matches. The CDR3 nucleotides are TGTGCCAGCAGTAGCACTAGCGGGGTGAATGAGCAGTTCTTC. Protein sequence: CASSSTSGVNEQFF.

The V call is TRBV6-1, the J call TRBJ2-7, with 10 bases matching TRBD2. Germline V gene lookup returns CDR1 MNHNS and CDR2 SASEGT. With 3 bases clipped from V and 0 bases from J, the junction kept 2 bases outside the gene matches. The CDR3 sequence is 15 residues long. The chain's CDR3 is CASSETSGSSYEQYF. The CDR3 DNA reads TGTGCCAGCAGTGAGACTAGCGGGTCCTCCTACGAGCAGTACTTC.

The chain combines TRBV6-5 with TRBJ1-2, with 7 bases aligning to TRBD1. Trimming at V came to 6 bases and at J to 7 bases, leaving 8 bases not matched to a gene. The germline gives CDR1 MNHEY, CDR2 SVGAGI. The CDR3 is 13 residues long. The CDR3 sequence: CASRYRGISGYTF. CDR3 nucleotides: TGTGCCAGCAGATACAGGGGAATCTCTGGCTACACCTTC.

The chain is built from TRBV28 and TRBJ1-5, with D possibly matching TRBD1 (5 bases). V gave up 7 bases and J gave up 3 bases, with 19 bases separating them. Germline CDR1 MDHEN, CDR2 SYDVKM. The CDR3 sequence is 16 residues long. The DNA of the CDR3 is TGTGCCAGCATCCGGGGGAGTGGAGGGCCCAATCAGCCCCAGCATTTT. This codes for CASIRGSGGPNQPQHF.

A single count supports this clone. The chain carries TRBV19 and TRBJ1-1; 9 bases line up with TRBD1. The CDR3 covers 16 residues. J was trimmed by 5 bases and V by 4 bases; bases with no gene match: 11. Germline V gene lookup returns CDR1 LNHDA and CDR2 SQIVND (reference sequence). The CDR3 DNA is TGTGCCAGTAGTACCTACAGGGGGCGCGGGGAAACTGAAGCTTTCTTT. Translation: CASSTYRGRGETEAFF.

V usage is TRBV19 and J usage is TRBJ1-2; 8 nucleotides agree with TRBD1. V gave up 3 bases and J gave up 4 bases; unmatched junction bases: 10. CDR1 LNHDA and CDR2 SQIVND come from the germline V gene (reference sequence). The CDR3 runs to 16 residues. CDR3 in amino acids: CASSILVDRASYGYTF. The CDR3 DNA reads as TGTGCCAGTAGTATTCTTGTGGACAGGGCCTCCTATGGCTACACCTTC. Combining the CDR3 with reference TRBV19 and TRBJ1-2 gives the whole variable domain DGGITQSPKYLFRKEGQNVTLSCEQNLNHDAMYWYRQDPGQGLRLIYYSQIVNDFQKGDIAEGYSVSREKKESFPLTVTSAQKNPTAFYLCASSILVDRASYGYTFGSGTRLTVV.

The chain uses TRBV4-1 and TRBJ2-1, with D possibly being TRBD1 (6 bases). Per germline, CDR1 MGHRA and CDR2 YSYEKL. V was trimmed by 0 bases and J by 10 bases, leaving 16 bases between them. This CDR3 has 15 residues. For the CDR3, the DNA is TGCGCCAGCAGCCAAGAGACGGCCCAGGGGAACGAGCAGTTCTTC. Translation gives CASSQETAQGNEQFF.

This chain links TRBV18 with TRBJ1-3, with 9 bases identical to TRBD1. Germline loops: CDR1 KGHSH, CDR2 LQKENI. Losses at the gene ends were 6 bases for V and 4 bases for J; bases not matched to a gene: 7. This CDR3 contains 15 residues. The CDR3 DNA reads TGTGCCAGCTCGGAGACAGGGGGATACGGAAACACCATATATTTT. Its translation: CASSETGGYGNTIYF.

The chain is built from TRBV7-2 and TRBJ1-1; TRBD1 aligns across 9 bases. Per germline, CDR1 SGHTA and CDR2 FQGNSA. The ends lost 1 base at V and 5 bases at J; junction bases unmatched: 2. The CDR3 contains 14 residues. CDR3 protein: CASSLGTGVTEAFF. CDR3 coding DNA: TGTGCCAGCAGCTTAGGGACAGGGGTAACTGAAGCTTTCTTT.

The rearrangement uses TRBV12-3 or TRBV12-4 and TRBJ1-2; D is perhaps TRBD1 (5 bases). Trimming took off 2 bases at V and 5 bases at J, with 9 bases between the two ends. The CDR3 extends over 13 amino acids. In nucleotides, the CDR3 is TGTGCCAGCAGTTTACAGGCAGGGTATGGCTACACCTTC. Translating it yields CASSLQAGYGYTF.

The rearrangement links TRBV6-6 to TRBJ2-7; TRBD2 matches 14 bases. This CDR3 is 16 amino acids long. The germline CDR1 and CDR2 sequences are MNHNY and SVGAGI (reference sequence). J was trimmed by 8 bases and V by 4 bases; bases with no gene match: 10. The CDR3 DNA is TGTGCCAGCAGTTGGTTGACTAGCGGGGGGGATAAAAAGCAGTACTTC. This translates into CASSWLTSGGDKKQYF.

The rearrangement uses TRBV6-5 and TRBJ2-5; TRBD1 matches 12 bases. The ends lost 5 bases at V and 5 bases at J; junction bases unmatched: 6. The CDR3 covers 15 residues. The germline V gene has CDR1 MNHEY and CDR2 SVGAGI. CDR3 sequence: CASSRDRGLRETQYF. The CDR3 DNA reads TGTGCCAGCAGTCGGGACAGGGGGCTGAGGGAGACCCAGTACTTC.

The rearrangement joins TRBV11-3 to TRBJ1-1, with 8 positions matching TRBD1. From germline, CDR1 is SGHNT and CDR2 YENEEA. The CDR3 length is 14 residues. V trimming: 7 bases; J trimming: 1 base; junction bases outside the gene matches: 5. DNA for the CDR3: TGTGCCAGCACCAGGACAGGGACGAACACTGAAGCTTTCTTT. The encoded protein is CASTRTGTNTEAFF.

The gene calls are TRBV7-2 and TRBJ2-5; maybe TRBD2 (5 bases). The length of the CDR3 is 14 residues. Germline V gene data show CDR1 as SGHTA and CDR2 as FQGNSA. The ends were cut back, 2 bases at V and 2 bases at J, with 9 bases in the middle. CDR3 nucleotide sequence: TGTGCCAGCAGCTTAAGTACTAGACAAGAGACCCAGTACTTC. Its translation: CASSLSTRQETQYF.

The genes are TRBV5-1 and TRBJ2-5; D gene ambiguous. Per germline, CDR1 SGHRS and CDR2 YFSETQ. V lost 1 base, J lost 4 bases, and 8 bases lay in between. This CDR3 region has 13 residues. The CDR3 here is CASSLSSGETQYF. DNA for the CDR3: TGCGCCAGCAGCTTGTCCAGTGGAGAGACCCAGTACTTC.

This chain uses TRBV5-1 with TRBJ2-7, with TRBD1 matching 9 bases. CDR3 length equals 15 residues. Germline CDR1 is SGHRS and CDR2 is YFSETQ. Trimming at V came to 3 bases and at J to 2 bases, leaving 6 bases not matched to a gene. The CDR3 bases are TGCGCCAGCAGCTCCAGACAGGGGGGGACCTACGAGCAGTACTTC. It specifies CASSSRQGGTYEQYF.

The chain uses TRBV2 and TRBJ2-6; D remains ambiguous. Trimming pared 6 bases from V and 0 bases from J, leaving 6 bases between. From germline, CDR1 is SNHLY and CDR2 FYNNEI. This CDR3 contains 14 residues. The CDR3: CASSQDSGANVLTF. The CDR3 DNA is TGTGCCAGCAGCCAGGACTCTGGGGCCAACGTCCTGACTTTC.

The V call is TRBV11-3, the J call TRBJ1-3; D is uncertain. The CDR3 has 13 amino acids. Germline V gives CDR1 SGHNT, CDR2 YENEEA. V lost 7 bases and J lost 4, with 11 bases in between. The CDR3, as DNA: TGTGCCAGCACCGCTGGGCCGGGAAACACCATATATTTT. Translating it yields CASTAGPGNTIYF.

The rearrangement joins TRBV19 to TRBJ2-5, with D possibly TRBD1 on 6 matching bases. V lost 4 bases to trimming and J lost 2 bases, with 8 bases between them. Germline CDR1 and CDR2: LNHDA and SQIVND (reference sequence). The CDR3 contains 13 residues. This CDR3 reads CASSNRVQETQYF. CDR3 DNA: TGTGCCAGTAGTAACAGGGTACAAGAGACCCAGTACTTC.

V gene TRBV7-9 combines with J gene TRBJ1-2, with 7 bases fitting TRBD1. Germline V lookup: CDR1 SEHNR, CDR2 FQNEAQ (reference sequence). Trimming took 10 bases from V and 0 from J; bases not matched to a gene: 2. The CDR3 is made up of 12 amino acids. The CDR3 bases are TGTGCCACGACAGGGACTAACTATGGCTACACCTTC. This encodes CATTGTNYGYTF. The full variable domain, with the rest looked up from reference TRBV7-9 and TRBJ1-2, is DTGVSQNPRHKITKRGQNVTFRCDPISEHNRLYWYRQTLGQGPEFLTYFQNEAQLEKSRLLSDRFSAERPKGSFSTLEIQRTEQGDSAMYLCATTGTNYGYTFGSGTRLTVV.

CDR3 region: CATSTEGGFNSYEQYF. The CDR3 nucleotides read TGTGCCACCAGCACTGAAGGCGGATTTAACTCCTACGAGCAGTACTTC. This chain joins TRBV15 and TRBJ2-7; D gene ambiguous. Per germline, CDR1 LNHNV and CDR2 YYDKDF (reference sequence). CDR3 length equals 16 residues. The V end was cut by 4 bases, the J end by 0 bases, with 16 bases between.

The chain is built from TRBV27 and TRBJ2-5; 9 bases are shared with TRBD1. The CDR3 runs to 15 residues. With 6 bases clipped from V and 4 bases from J, the junction kept 9 bases outside the gene matches. Germline V gene sequence: CDR1 MNHEY, CDR2 SMNVEV (reference sequence). In DNA, the CDR3 is TGTGCCAGCAGCCACACAACAGGGGGCGGAGAGACCCAGTACTTC. Its translation is CASSHTTGGGETQYF.

The chain carries TRBV6-1 and TRBJ2-7, with D maybe TRBD2 (6 bases). The CDR3 extends over 18 amino acids. Germline V CDR1 and CDR2: MNHNS, SASEGT. The ends were cut back, 3 bases at V and 1 base at J, with 22 bases in the middle. The CDR3 nucleotides read TGTGCCAGCAGTGAGCGGAGGGCCAAGGCCCGTTCATCCTACGAGCAGTACTTC. Amino acid sequence: CASSERRAKARSSYEQYF.

This CDR3 is CASSQGQGGEKLFF. Here the CDR3 DNA reads TGTGCCAGCAGTCAGGGACAGGGTGGTGAAAAACTGTTTTTT. The rearrangement links TRBV6-5 to TRBJ1-4; 9 nucleotides line up with TRBD1. Germline assignment: CDR1 MNHEY and CDR2 SVGAGI. The junction had 5 bases not matched to a gene; V was cut back by 5 bases and J by 7 bases. CDR3 length: 14 amino acids.

This chain joins TRBV5-6 and TRBJ1-2; possible D gene TRBD1, 6 bases. Trimming stripped 4 bases from V and 1 base from J, with 8 bases between. Germline values: CDR1 SGHDT, CDR2 YYEEEE. The CDR3 totals 13 residues. Here the CDR3 reads CASSLDSNYGYTF. The CDR3 DNA follows: TGTGCCAGCAGCCTGGACAGTAACTATGGCTACACCTTC.

This clone was found once. This chain connects TRBV6-2 or TRBV6-3 to TRBJ2-5, with TRBD2 matching 10 bases. V lost 4 bases and J lost 4; bases outside the gene matches: 15. CDR3 size: 18 residues. In germline, CDR1 is MNHEY, CDR2 SVGEGT. Here the CDR3 reads CASSLPAGLAVGRETQYF. The CDR3 nucleotides read TGTGCCAGCAGTTTGCCAGCCGGACTAGCGGTGGGGCGAGAGACCCAGTACTTC.

The rearrangement joins TRBV6-2 or TRBV6-3 to TRBJ1-5, with D possibly matching TRBD1 (5 bases). The CDR3 spans 14 residues. In germline, CDR1 is MNHEY, CDR2 SVGEGT. With 2 bases removed from V and 3 bases from J, the gap between germline ends came to 8 bases. The CDR3 nucleotides are TGTGCCAGCAGTTACATAGGGGTCAATCAGCCCCAGCATTTT. Protein product: CASSYIGVNQPQHF.

V and J are TRBV5-1 and TRBJ2-1; no definite D call. CDR1 SGHRS and CDR2 YFSETQ come from the germline V gene. V lost 0 bases, J lost 4 bases, and 8 bases lay in between. The CDR3 totals 14 residues. In DNA form, the CDR3 reads TGCGCCAGCAGCTTGGAGAGGCGGTACAATGAGCAGTTCTTC. Its translation is CASSLERRYNEQFF.